A selection of T cell receptor beta chains follows, all from one sample in a study of somatic mutations in cytotoxic T cells in rheumatoid arthritis. Libraries were prepared by immunoSEQ multiplex PCR; TCRdb keeps only in-frame clonotypes and omits some of them. The table includes about 26,000 clones, over 80% detected once. The sample taken for sequencing was CD8+ T cells sorted from blood. The receptors derive from a man in his forties or fifties in good health. Both conserved end residues are part of each CDR3. D genes are given only for firm matches. Expanded clones get a size class; other rows say once, few or many, or leave the size out.

>NA|TRBJ2-1|few|TRBV7-6
TGTGCCAGCAGCTTTACAGGCAGCTCCTACAATGAGCAGTTCTTC
CASSFTGSSYNEQFF
>TRBD1|TRBJ2-7|NA|TRBV7-9
TGTGCCAGCAGCCGTCCGGGACAGGGGTACGAGCAGTACTTC
CASSRPGQGYEQYF
>NA|TRBJ2-1|NA|TRBV6-4
TGTGCCAGCAGTGACTCAGGAGGGCCGTACAATGAGCAGTTCTTC
CASSDSGGPYNEQFF
>TRBD1|TRBJ2-7|NA|TRBV7-9
TGTGCCACCAGCGGGACAGGGGGTTCCTACGAGCAGTACTTC
CATSGTGGSYEQYF
>TRBD1|TRBJ2-7|NA|TRBV7-9
TGTGCCAGCAGCTTAGCTGCCCGACAGGGGGTAATATACGAGCAGTACTTC
CASSLAARQGVIYEQYF
>TRBD2|TRBJ2-3|NA|TRBV7-2
TGTGCCAGCAGCTTAGCACCATTGAGCGGGAGTGGAATAGATACGCAGTATTTT
CASSLAPLSGSGIDTQYF
>NA|TRBJ2-7|NA|TRBV19
TGTGCCACCGCCGACTGGGGGGACTCCTACGAGCAGTACTTC
CATADWGDSYEQYF
>NA|TRBJ2-3|NA|TRBV7-9
TGTGCCAGCAGCTTATCAGGCGGCTCAGATACGCAGTATTTT
CASSLSGGSDTQYF
>NA|TRBJ2-3|once|TRBV6-5
TGTGCCAGCTCGAGCGGACAAAGCACAGATACGCAGTATTTT
CASSSGQSTDTQYF
>NA|TRBJ1-1|NA|TRBV7-6
TGTGCCAGCAGCGACGGGATGAACACTGAAGCTTTCTTT
CASSDGMNTEAFF
>TRBD2|TRBJ2-1|NA|TRBV7-8
TGTGCCAGCAGTTCAAGCGGGAGGGACTCCTACAATGAGCAGTTCTTC
CASSSSGRDSYNEQFF
>NA|TRBJ1-5|NA|TRBV6-1
TGTGCCACCAGCGGTTGGGGATCCAATCAGCCCCAGCATTTT
CATSGWGSNQPQHF
>NA|TRBJ2-7|NA|TRBV13
TGTGCCAGCAGCTTACGGGGTGAAAGGACCTCCCAATGGCGCGACGAGCAGTACTTC
CASSLRGERTSQWRDEQYF
>TRBD2|TRBJ2-3|NA|TRBV7-8
TGTGCCAGCAGCCCCTCGAGAGCGGGGGTCACAGATACGCAGTATTTT
CASSPSRAGVTDTQYF
>NA|TRBJ2-7|NA|TRBV29-1
TGCAGCGTTCTGGAAATGGGCAGGGGTTACGAGCAGTACTTC
CSVLEMGRGYEQYF
>NA|TRBJ1-1|few|TRBV9
TGTGCCAGCAGCGACAGCCTTTTGGCAGGGCACATGAACACTGAAGCTTTCTTT
CASSDSLLAGHMNTEAFF
>NA|TRBJ2-1|NA|TRBV7-9
TGTGCCAGCAGCTTATTAGGGGCCCCAGGGAATGAGCAGTTCTTC
CASSLLGAPGNEQFF
>NA|TRBJ1-2|NA|TRBV5-5
TGTGCCAGCAGCTCTAACTATGGCTACACCTTC
CASSSNYGYTF
>TRBD2|TRBJ2-1|NA|TRBV27
TGTGCCAGCAGTTTTGGTAGCGGGAGATCGGATGAGCAGTTCTTC
CASSFGSGRSDEQFF
>NA|TRBJ1-4|NA|TRBV7-9
TGTGCCAGCAGCTTGGCGAGGGGCCCTAATGAAAAACTGTTTTTT
CASSLARGPNEKLFF
>NA|TRBJ2-7|NA|TRBV6-5
TGTGCCAGCAGTGGGACCACCTCCGAGCAGTACTTC
CASSGTTSEQYF
>NA|TRBJ1-3|few|TRBV7-6
TGTGCCAGCAGCTCCACGCCGACGATAGATCCTGGAAACACCATATATTTT
CASSSTPTIDPGNTIYF
>NA|TRBJ1-1|once|TRBV10-3
TGTGCCATCAGTGTCTTTTACACTGAAGCTTTCTTT
CAISVFYTEAFF
>NA|TRBJ2-2|NA|TRBV29-1
TGCAGCGTTGTATGCCCTACCGGGGAGCTGTTTTTT
CSVVCPTGELFF
>NA|TRBJ1-4|once|TRBV7-9
TGTGCCAGCAGCTTAGCGCGTGAAAAACTGTTTTTT
CASSLAREKLFF
>NA|TRBJ2-3|NA|TRBV5-4
TGTGCCAGCAGCCTTGGAGGGGGCAGCTATAGCACAGATACGCAGTATTTT
CASSLGGGSYSTDTQYF
>TRBD1|TRBJ2-1|NA|TRBV11-2
TGTGCCAGCAGCTTAAAGCCGGGACAGGGTGTGAACAATGAGCAGTTCTTC
CASSLKPGQGVNNEQFF
>TRBD2|TRBJ2-1|NA|TRBV28
TGTGCCAGCAGTTTGGGGACTAGCGGGAGGAATGAGCAGTTCTTC
CASSLGTSGRNEQFF
>NA|TRBJ1-2|NA|TRBV10-2
TGCGCCAGCAGTGAGAGTTTGTCAGGGGATTCTAGCTATGGCTACACCTTC
CASSESLSGDSSYGYTF
>NA|TRBJ2-3|NA|TRBV7-6
TGTGCCAGCAGCTTAAGTAGCAGATACACAGATACGCAGTATTTT
CASSLSSRYTDTQYF
>TRBD1|TRBJ2-7|NA|TRBV30
TGTGCCGGGACAGACTCCTACGAGCAGTACTTC
CAGTDSYEQYF
>TRBD1|TRBJ1-1|NA|TRBV14
TGTGCCAGCAGCCAAACCGGACAGGGGGGGGCTGAAGCTTTCTTT
CASSQTGQGGAEAFF
>NA|TRBJ2-3|NA|TRBV19
TGTGCCAGTAGTTGGTCGCCGGTCAACACAGATACGCAGTATTTT
CASSWSPVNTDTQYF
>NA|TRBJ1-2|NA|TRBV2
TGTGCCAGCAGTGGAAGAGGGATCTATGGCTACACCTTC
CASSGRGIYGYTF
>TRBD1|TRBJ1-2|NA|TRBV9
TGTGCCAGCAGCGTAGCGGGGACAGGGTCTGGCTACACCTTC
CASSVAGTGSGYTF
>NA|TRBJ2-2|few|TRBV6-5
TGTGCCAGCAGTTACCGGACAGCGAACACCGGGGAGCTGTTTTTT
CASSYRTANTGELFF
>TRBD2|TRBJ2-5|few|TRBV4-1
TGCGCCAGCAGCCCCCCTAGCGGGAGGGTCCAAGAGACCCAGTACTTC
CASSPPSGRVQETQYF
>NA|TRBJ2-3|NA|TRBV10-3
TGTGCCATCAGTGAAGGGGACAGCGAGGGAGGGATCACAGATACGCAGTATTTT
CAISEGDSEGGITDTQYF
>TRBD1|TRBJ2-2|NA|TRBV27
TGTGCCAGCAGCCCTTCGGTGGGACAGATAAACACCGGGGAGCTGTTTTTT
CASSPSVGQINTGELFF
>NA|TRBJ2-2|NA|TRBV4-1
TGCGCCAGCAGCCCCTTTGATGGACTGACGAACACCGGGGAGCTGTTTTTT
CASSPFDGLTNTGELFF
>NA|TRBJ2-5|NA|TRBV29-1
TGCAGCGTCGACCGGACAGGGGTGGTGCTAGCGGGAGACTCAGGTTACCAAGAGACCCAGTACTTC
CSVDRTGVVLAGDSGYQETQYF
>NA|TRBJ1-1|NA|TRBV6-1
TGTGCCAGCAGTGAGCTGACAGGTCCCACTGAAGCTTTCTTT
CASSELTGPTEAFF